The T cell receptor beta chain under discussion was sequenced for a study of T-cell reconstitution after alpha-beta-depleted transplantation in children. The CDR3 runs 13 residues. Per the germline V gene, CDR1 is SGHRS and CDR2 is YFSETQ. Trimming removed 3 bases at V and 7 bases at J, with 10 bases between. Unique molecular identifiers were incorporated during preparation of the TCRbeta library. Each CDR3 protein is one row after TCRdb ran MiXCR on the PCR reads. The profile shows around 96,000 distinct CDR3 sequences, more than 10% of them singletons. Sample: PBMCs from the stem cell graft donor, taken from the stem cell graft. The TCR comes from a human donor who donated a stem cell graft to a child with inherited bone marrow failure. The chain carries TRBV5-1 and TRBJ1-4, with TRBD1 as a possible D gene (5 bases). The CDR3 DNA reads as TGCGCCAGCAGCTCGAGAACAGGTGAAAAACTGTTTTTT. Its translation is CASSSRTGEKLFF.